The entry below gives a single TCR beta chain sequence along with its context. The sample is drawn from a study of blood T cell repertoires in COVID-19. The age range of participants was about 18 to 90 years, with residence in about two dozen US areas. The study assigned cohorts using participant-reported clinical history. In Cohort 3, a recovered donor had either two negative PCRs, clearance, or symptom resolution. V was clipped by 5 bases and J by 4 bases, with 24 bases between them. CDR3 length: 18 amino acids. CDR1 LNHNV and CDR2 YYDKDF come from the germline V gene (reference sequence). TCRdb keeps only in-frame clones here, not all; method: immunoSEQ multiplex PCR. Of under 300,000 clones in the sample, about 88% were seen once.

The specimen sequenced was PBMCs or T cells enriched from blood (not recorded which). The rearrangement uses TRBV15 and TRBJ2-1, with D maybe TRBD2 (6 bases). The clonotype comes from a woman in her fifties or sixties who had recovered from COVID-19. For the CDR3, the DNA is TGTGCCACCAGCCCTCGGTGGGGGGACGGAGTAACATACAATGAGCAGTTCTTC. The encoded protein is CATSPRWGDGVTYNEQFF. The full variable domain, its missing parts supplied by reference TRBV15 and TRBJ2-1, is DAMVIQNPRYQVTQFGKPVTLSCSQTLNHNVMYWYQQKSSQAPKLLFHYYDKDFNNEADTPDNFQSRRPNTSFCFLDIRSPGLGDTAMYLCATSPRWGDGVTYNEQFFGPGTRLTVL.